The 30 T cell receptor beta chains listed next were all sequenced from one sample in a study of cytomegalovirus exposure and HLA in healthy donors. Both 60 Vbeta primers and 13 Jbeta primers went into the PCR. Measured with immunoSEQ multiplex PCR; TCRdb has only the in-frame clones, and not every one. The data show around 50,000 clones, about 78% seen once. Sequencing used PBMCs. These receptors were obtained from a man in his thirties or forties in good health and CMV-seropositive.

The chain carries TRBV9 and TRBJ2-6; the match to TRBD1 covers 9 bases. The length of the CDR3 is 18 residues. The ends lost 3 bases at V and 4 bases at J; junction bases unmatched: 11. Germline V CDR1 and CDR2: SGDLS, YYNGEE. This chain's CDR3 is CASSAHTGGATGANVLTF. The DNA for the CDR3 is TGTGCCAGCAGCGCTCACACAGGGGGCGCTACAGGGGCCAACGTCCTGACTTTC.

This chain links TRBV7-7 with TRBJ2-5; 14 nucleotides match TRBD2. The J segment lost 3 bases and the V segment lost 5 bases, leaving 5 bases of the junction unmatched. Germline values: CDR1 SSHAT, CDR2 FNYEAQ (reference sequence). This CDR3 comprises 16 residues. The CDR3 spells CASSGRLAGGKETQYF. In DNA, the CDR3 is TGTGCCAGCAGCGGCCGACTAGCGGGGGGGAAAGAGACCCAGTACTTC.

The chain uses TRBV2 and TRBJ2-3; D gene uncertain. Trimming removed 7 bases at V and 1 base at J, with 9 bases between. The germline V gene encodes CDR1 SNHLY and CDR2 FYNNEI. The CDR3 spans 13 residues. For the CDR3, the DNA is TGTGCCAGCAAATATGAGGGCACAGATACGCAGTATTTT. Its protein product is CASKYEGTDTQYF.

V and J are TRBV28 and TRBJ1-5; D ambiguous. Looked up from germline, CDR1 is MDHEN and CDR2 is SYDVKM. The germline V and J ends were trimmed by 3 bases and 0 bases, with 6 bases remaining between them. This CDR3 contains 14 residues. The CDR3 DNA sequence: TGTGCCAGCAGTTTCATCCATAGCAATCAGCCCCAGCATTTT. This gives the protein CASSFIHSNQPQHF.

The rearrangement uses TRBV18 and TRBJ1-5; 7 bases are shared with TRBD1. V gave up 3 bases and J gave up 0 bases; unmatched junction bases: 5. The CDR3 contains 16 residues. Germline loops: CDR1 KGHSH, CDR2 LQKENI. In DNA form, the CDR3 reads TGTGCCAGCTCACCGCGACAGGGAAATAGCAATCAGCCCCAGCATTTT. It encodes CASSPRQGNSNQPQHF.

This chain links TRBV19 with TRBJ1-4, with a possible D match to TRBD1 (6 bases). Per the germline V gene, CDR1 is LNHDA and CDR2 is SQIVND (reference sequence). The CDR3 is 14 amino acids. With 3 bases removed from V and 12 bases from J, the gap between germline ends came to 17 bases. The chain's CDR3 is CASSMTRQAPELFF. CDR3 in DNA: TGTGCCAGTAGTATGACGAGACAGGCTCCGGAACTGTTTTTT.

The chain uses TRBV12-5 and TRBJ1-5, with D perhaps TRBD1 (5 bases). In germline, CDR1 is LGHNT, CDR2 FRNRAP. The CDR3 is 16 amino acids. V lost 1 base to trimming and J lost 2 bases, with 12 bases between them. CDR3 sequence: CASGLDSGKGNQPQHF. The CDR3, as DNA: TGTGCTAGTGGTTTGGATTCAGGGAAGGGCAATCAGCCCCAGCATTTT.

The chain uses TRBV11-2 and TRBJ1-3, with no clear D. The CDR3 runs to 14 residues. Trimming pared 0 bases from V and 4 bases from J, leaving 7 bases between. Germline CDR1 is SGHAT and CDR2 is FQNNGV. The CDR3 sequence: CASSLESIGNTIYF. CDR3 in DNA: TGTGCCAGCAGCTTAGAATCAATCGGAAACACCATATATTTT.

V and J are TRBV6-5 and TRBJ1-1, with 7 bases that match TRBD1. CDR3 length: 14 residues. The V and J ends lost 0 bases and 6 bases, in that order; junction bases with no gene match: 4. CDR1 and CDR2 from the germline V gene are MNHEY and SVGAGI. The CDR3: CASSYSGGAPEAFF. DNA of the CDR3: TGTGCCAGCAGTTACTCAGGGGGCGCCCCTGAAGCTTTCTTT.

The chain carries TRBV18 and TRBJ2-1; 11 bases are a match to TRBD2. J was trimmed by 5 bases and V by 6 bases; bases with no gene match: 9. Germline V gives CDR1 KGHSH, CDR2 LQKENI. The CDR3 consists of 16 residues. The CDR3 region has the DNA TGTGCCAGCTCGCGGAATAGCGGGGGGGTAGACAATGAGCAGTTCTTC. The encoded protein is CASSRNSGGVDNEQFF.

The rearrangement uses TRBV18 and TRBJ2-1; TRBD2 is a possible D gene (5 bases). Germline CDR1 KGHSH, CDR2 LQKENI. There are 12 residues in the CDR3. Trimming took 3 bases from V and 12 from J, leaving 12 bases between them. CDR3 residues: CASSPLSDWQFF. As DNA, the CDR3 is TGTGCCAGCTCACCGCTTTCGGACTGGCAGTTCTTC.

This clone was seen a single time. The chain has TRBV28 and TRBJ1-5, with D uncertain. Trimming shortened V by 3 bases and J by 4 bases, and 10 bases separated the two germline ends. CDR3 length equals 14 residues. Germline CDR1 MDHEN, CDR2 SYDVKM. In nucleotides, the CDR3 is TGTGCCAGCAGTTTCAGAGGAGCAAATCAGCCCCAGCATTTT. It encodes CASSFRGANQPQHF.

V and J are TRBV13 and TRBJ1-1, with TRBD1 identical over 7 bases. Germline values: CDR1 PRHDT, CDR2 FYEKMQ (reference sequence). The CDR3 is 13 residues long. With V trimmed by 6 bases and J by 2 bases, 3 bases remained unmatched. CDR3 in DNA: TGTGCCAGCAGTCAGGGGGGTAACACTGAAGCTTTCTTT. Its protein is CASSQGGNTEAFF.

The chain carries TRBV11-2 and TRBJ2-1; 13 bases are a match to TRBD2. CDR3 length equals 15 residues. Germline V lookup: CDR1 SGHAT, CDR2 FQNNGV. Trimming cost V 5 bases and J 9 bases; bases outside gene matches: 7. The CDR3 DNA is TGTGCCAGCAGCCCAACTAGCGGGGGGGCCGGTGAGCAGTTCTTC. This gives the protein CASSPTSGGAGEQFF.

This clone was seen only once. The rearrangement uses TRBV6-5 and TRBJ1-1; no definite D call. The germline CDR1 and CDR2 sequences are MNHEY and SVGAGI. The length of the CDR3 is 15 residues. The ends were cut back, 0 bases at V and 1 base at J, with 9 bases in the middle. The DNA of the CDR3 is TGTGCCAGCAGTTACTCGAGGGAGGGGAACACTGAAGCTTTCTTT. As protein: CASSYSREGNTEAFF.

The chain recombines TRBV19 with TRBJ1-2, with 12 bases aligning to TRBD1. CDR1 and CDR2 (germline): LNHDA, SQIVND (reference sequence). The CDR3 is 17 residues long. V dropped 5 bases and J dropped 4; count of bases not matched to a gene: 11. CDR3 protein: CASSPFGGTGGVYGYTF. The CDR3 bases are TGTGCCAGTAGTCCCTTTGGGGGGACAGGGGGCGTCTATGGCTACACCTTC.

This clone was seen more than once but under ten times. This chain connects TRBV6-5 to TRBJ1-5, with D uncertain. This CDR3 comprises 13 residues. V lost 4 bases and J lost 3, with 7 bases in between. Germline loops: CDR1 MNHEY, CDR2 SVGAGI. CDR3 in DNA: TGTGCCAGCAGTTTAGCTATCAATCAGCCCCAGCATTTT. Protein: CASSLAINQPQHF.

The chain has TRBV2 and TRBJ1-5; 7 positions match TRBD1. Germline V gives CDR1 SNHLY, CDR2 FYNNEI. The V gene end was trimmed by 5 bases and the J gene end by 3 bases; junction bases not matched to a gene: 13. This CDR3 region has 17 residues. The CDR3 DNA reads as TGTGCCAGCAGTTCACGGCAAGTGGGACAGAACAATCAGCCCCAGCATTTT. Translation: CASSSRQVGQNNQPQHF. The whole variable domain, filled in from reference TRBV2 and TRBJ1-5, reads EPEVTQTPSHQVTQMGQEVILRCVPISNHLYFYWYRQILGQKVEFLVSFYNNEISEKSEIFDDQFSVERPDGSNFTLKIRSTKLEDSAMYFCASSSRQVGQNNQPQHFGDGTRLSIL.

The chain couples TRBV5-1 to TRBJ1-4; 7 bases align to TRBD1. The length of the CDR3 is 16 residues. The V segment lost 2 bases and the J segment 6 bases; nucleotides outside the gene matches: 10. In germline, CDR1 is SGHRS, CDR2 YFSETQ. This CDR3 is CASSFGVRQGYEKLFF. For the CDR3, the DNA is TGCGCCAGCAGCTTTGGGGTCAGACAGGGTTATGAAAAACTGTTTTTT. Full variable domain (rest looked up from reference TRBV5-1 and TRBJ1-4): KAGVTQTPRYLIKTRGQQVTLSCSPISGHRSVSWYQQTPGQGLQFLFEYFSETQRNKGNFPGRFSGRQFSNSRSEMNVSTLELGDSALYLCASSFGVRQGYEKLFFGSGTQLSVL.

The genes are TRBV2 and TRBJ2-3; TRBD1 matches at 11 bases. This CDR3 comprises 14 residues. Germline-derived CDR1 and CDR2 are SNHLY and FYNNEI. Trimming cost V 5 bases and J 6 bases; bases outside gene matches: 4. CDR3: CASSPDRGHDTQYF. The CDR3 nucleotides read TGTGCCAGCAGTCCGGACAGGGGGCACGATACGCAGTATTTT.

This clone was detected only a few times. The V gene is TRBV6-5, the J gene TRBJ2-5, with D possibly being TRBD2 (5 bases). Germline loops: CDR1 MNHEY, CDR2 SVGAGI. Trimming removed 5 bases from V and 4 bases from J, with 14 bases in between. This CDR3 has 14 residues. As DNA, the CDR3 is TGTGCCAGCAGTATCTTCCCCAGCGGAGAGACCCAGTACTTC. Translation gives CASSIFPSGETQYF.

This clone showed up just once. J is TRBJ2-1 and V is TRBV7-6; D might be TRBD2 (5 bases). Trimming pared 5 bases from V and 5 bases from J, leaving 16 bases between. This CDR3 comprises 15 residues. Germline CDR1 SGHVS, CDR2 FNYEAQ. CDR3 loop: CASSAAVNPNNEQFF. The CDR3 nucleotides read TGTGCCAGCAGCGCAGCGGTTAATCCTAACAATGAGCAGTTCTTC. Full variable domain (outside the CDR3, taken from reference TRBV7-6 and TRBJ2-1): GAGVSQSPRYKVTKRGQDVALRCDPISGHVSLYWYRQALGQGPEFLTYFNYEAQQDKSGLPNDRFSAERPEGSISTLTIQRTEQRDSAMYRCASSAAVNPNNEQFFGPGTRLTVL.

The gene calls are TRBV9 and TRBJ1-1; possibly TRBD1 for D (5 bases). Trimming stripped 3 bases from V and 1 base from J, with 10 bases between. Per the germline V gene, CDR1 is SGDLS and CDR2 is YYNGEE. The CDR3 runs 14 residues. This CDR3 reads CASSDGGGNTEAFF. The CDR3 DNA reads TGTGCCAGCAGCGATGGGGGGGGGAACACTGAAGCTTTCTTT.

The V call is TRBV4-1, the J call TRBJ2-5; 15 positions agree with TRBD2. The ends lost 4 bases at V and 5 bases at J; junction bases unmatched: 2. Germline loops: CDR1 MGHRA, CDR2 YSYEKL. The CDR3 runs 15 residues. The CDR3: CASSPGLAGGETQYF. In nucleotides, the CDR3 is TGCGCCAGCAGCCCGGGACTAGCGGGGGGTGAGACCCAGTACTTC.

This clone was counted between two and nine times. The V gene is TRBV5-1, the J gene TRBJ1-2, with TRBD1 identical over 8 bases. V lost 5 bases to trimming and J lost 3 bases; unmatched junction nucleotides: 6. The CDR3 has 14 amino acids. The germline gives CDR1 SGHRS, CDR2 YFSETQ. The CDR3 DNA sequence: TGCGCCAGCAGGGGCCCGGACAGGGACTATGGCTACACCTTC. Residues: CASRGPDRDYGYTF.

The rearrangement uses TRBV18 and TRBJ1-1; D unclear. There are 12 residues in the CDR3. Germline V CDR1 and CDR2: KGHSH, LQKENI. V was pared by 1 base and J by 8 bases, with 8 bases between. Here the CDR3 DNA reads TGTGCCAGCTCACCACGAGCGGTGGAAGCTTTCTTT. This translates into CASSPRAVEAFF.

V is TRBV6-5 and J is TRBJ2-7; no definite D call. The germline V gene has CDR1 MNHEY and CDR2 SVGAGI. The CDR3 is made up of 15 amino acids. Trimming took off 6 bases at V and 3 bases at J, with 18 bases between the two ends. CDR3 loop: CASSRTSNRVYEQYF. The CDR3 coding sequence is TGTGCCAGCAGCAGAACGAGTAATCGGGTCTACGAGCAGTACTTC.

V is TRBV7-9 and J is TRBJ2-3, with D perhaps matching TRBD2 (5 bases). The CDR3 runs 19 residues. Germline V CDR1 and CDR2: SEHNR, FQNEAQ (reference sequence). The V gene lost 5 bases and the J gene lost 5 bases, with 29 bases spanning the gap. In nucleotides, the CDR3 is TGTGCCAGCAGCACCCCATCGGGGTCCTTCCAATCCCGGGTAGATACGCAGTATTTT. Translation: CASSTPSGSFQSRVDTQYF.

The chain carries TRBV2 and TRBJ2-5, with 14 bases identical to TRBD2. The CDR3 has 18 residues. Trimming removed 6 bases from V and 1 base from J; junction bases left unmatched: 10. The V gene's germline CDR1 is SNHLY and CDR2 FYNNEI. DNA for the CDR3: TGTGCCAGCAGGGGACTAGCGGGGGAGAATCCCTTCCAAGAGACCCAGTACTTC. This translates into CASRGLAGENPFQETQYF.

The genes are TRBV6-1 and TRBJ1-1; TRBD1 aligns across 8 bases. This CDR3 region has 14 residues. In germline, CDR1 is MNHNS, CDR2 SASEGT. J lost 4 bases, V lost 5 bases, and 6 bases had no gene match. This CDR3 reads CASSQTGDGTEAFF. The CDR3 DNA follows: TGTGCCAGCAGTCAGACAGGGGACGGCACTGAAGCTTTCTTT.